These T cell receptor beta chains were read from a single sample in a study of beta chain features in type 1 diabetes. Sequencing was performed with immunoSEQ multiplex PCR; in TCRdb, only in-frame clones are kept and a portion is missing. The sample lists fewer than 400,000 clones, under 8.5% occurring once. The sequenced sample was central memory CD4+ T cells from blood. These receptors were obtained from a woman in her late teens or twenties in good health. CDR3s include the opening cysteine and the closing phenylalanine or tryptophan. The order of the fields is D gene, J gene, clone size, V gene, CDR3 DNA, CDR3 protein. D genes are given only for firm matches. The size field is filled for only some rows; it gives once, few, many or a size class.

D gene: -
J gene: TRBJ2-2
clone size: -
V gene: TRBV5-5
CDR3 DNA: TGTGCCAGCAGCCCCAACACCGGGGAGCTGTTTTTT
CDR3 protein: CASSPNTGELFF

D gene: -
J gene: TRBJ2-1
clone size: few
V gene: TRBV4-3
CDR3 DNA: TGCGCCAGCAGCCAAGAGGGGGGTAGCTCCTACAATGAGCAGTTCTTC
CDR3 protein: CASSQEGGSSYNEQFF

D gene: -
J gene: TRBJ2-3
clone size: few
V gene: TRBV9
CDR3 DNA: TGTGCCAGCAAAGACAGCGAGGGAACAGATACGCAGTATTTT
CDR3 protein: CASKDSEGTDTQYF

D gene: TRBD2
J gene: TRBJ2-7
clone size: few
V gene: TRBV11-3
CDR3 DNA: TGTGCCAGCAGGTTCGGTACTAGCGAGTCCTACGAGCAGTACTTC
CDR3 protein: CASRFGTSESYEQYF

D gene: -
J gene: TRBJ1-1
clone size: few
V gene: TRBV6-5
CDR3 DNA: TGTGCCAGCAGAGGAGGAACAATGAACACTGAAGCTTTCTTT
CDR3 protein: CASRGGTMNTEAFF

D gene: -
J gene: TRBJ2-7
clone size: -
V gene: TRBV18
CDR3 DNA: TGTGCCAGCTCGCGCGCGCCCACCTACGAGCAGTACTTC
CDR3 protein: CASSRAPTYEQYF

D gene: -
J gene: TRBJ2-7
clone size: few
V gene: TRBV29-1
CDR3 DNA: TGCAGCGTTGGGGTAGGGACCTACGAGCAGTACTTC
CDR3 protein: CSVGVGTYEQYF

D gene: -
J gene: TRBJ2-3
clone size: -
V gene: TRBV7-2
CDR3 DNA: TGTGCCAGCAGCTTAGCGCGGTTAGCGAACACAGATACGCAGTATTTT
CDR3 protein: CASSLARLANTDTQYF

D gene: TRBD2
J gene: TRBJ2-1
clone size: few
V gene: TRBV28
CDR3 DNA: TGTGCCAGCAGCCCCAGACTAGCGGGAGTCACCTACAATGAGCAGTTCTTC
CDR3 protein: CASSPRLAGVTYNEQFF

D gene: -
J gene: TRBJ2-2
clone size: few
V gene: TRBV7-9
CDR3 DNA: TGTGCCAGCAGCTTACTAGGGGAGCTGTTTTTT
CDR3 protein: CASSLLGELFF

D gene: -
J gene: TRBJ1-3
clone size: few
V gene: TRBV7-2
CDR3 DNA: TGTGCCAGCAGCTTAAGCGGGGTAGCTGGAAACACCATATATTTT
CDR3 protein: CASSLSGVAGNTIYF

D gene: -
J gene: TRBJ1-2
clone size: -
V gene: TRBV10-3
CDR3 DNA: TGTGCCATCAGTGAGAATAACCAGGAAAGCGATGGCTACACCTTC
CDR3 protein: CAISENNQESDGYTF

D gene: TRBD1
J gene: TRBJ1-2
clone size: -
V gene: TRBV28
CDR3 DNA: TGTGCCAGCAGACCCCAGGGGGCTGACTATGGCTACACCTTC
CDR3 protein: CASRPQGADYGYTF

D gene: TRBD1
J gene: TRBJ1-1
clone size: few
V gene: TRBV7-8
CDR3 DNA: TGTGCCAGCAGCTTACGTACGCGTCAGGGGGCGTTTGGGAACACTGAAGCTTTCTTT
CDR3 protein: CASSLRTRQGAFGNTEAFF

D gene: -
J gene: TRBJ2-2
clone size: -
V gene: TRBV6-5
CDR3 DNA: TGTGCCAGCAGTTTAGCGCTCACAGGAGCCGGGGAGCTGTTTTTT
CDR3 protein: CASSLALTGAGELFF

D gene: TRBD1
J gene: TRBJ2-7
clone size: many
V gene: TRBV27
CDR3 DNA: TGTGCCAGCAGTTCCACAGGGGGCAAGCAGTACTTC
CDR3 protein: CASSSTGGKQYF

D gene: -
J gene: TRBJ2-1
clone size: few
V gene: TRBV7-3
CDR3 DNA: TGTGCCAGCAGCTTAGGACTGGGGGCTTGGGAGGAGCAGTTCTTC
CDR3 protein: CASSLGLGAWEEQFF

D gene: TRBD2
J gene: TRBJ2-1
clone size: many
V gene: TRBV9
CDR3 DNA: TGTGCCAGCAGCGGACTAGCGGGATTCGGTGAGCAGTTCTTC
CDR3 protein: CASSGLAGFGEQFF

D gene: TRBD1
J gene: TRBJ2-7
clone size: few
V gene: TRBV16
CDR3 DNA: TGTGCCAGCAGCCAAGGGGGGACAGGGGGTACCGACGAGCAGTACTTC
CDR3 protein: CASSQGGTGGTDEQYF

D gene: -
J gene: TRBJ1-4
clone size: -
V gene: TRBV19
CDR3 DNA: TGTGCCAGTAGGGCCGGAAGGACAGCCCATAATGAAAAACTGTTTTTT
CDR3 protein: CASRAGRTAHNEKLFF

D gene: -
J gene: TRBJ2-5
clone size: -
V gene: TRBV21-1
CDR3 DNA: TGTGCCAGCAGCTGGCAGGACCCTACCGAAGAGACCCAGTACTTC
CDR3 protein: CASSWQDPTEETQYF

D gene: -
J gene: TRBJ2-7
clone size: few
V gene: TRBV6-1
CDR3 DNA: TGTGCCAGCAGCCGAGGGGAAGGGGGTACCTACGAGCAGTACTTC
CDR3 protein: CASSRGEGGTYEQYF

D gene: TRBD1
J gene: TRBJ2-7
clone size: few
V gene: TRBV6-6
CDR3 DNA: TGTGCCAGCAGTTCTCCGGACAGGGCGTCCTACGAGCAGTACTTC
CDR3 protein: CASSSPDRASYEQYF

D gene: -
J gene: TRBJ1-5
clone size: few
V gene: TRBV27
CDR3 DNA: TGTGCCAGCAGTTTGGTGCAGGGTGATCAGCCCCAGCATTTT
CDR3 protein: CASSLVQGDQPQHF

D gene: -
J gene: TRBJ2-6
clone size: -
V gene: TRBV5-1
CDR3 DNA: TGCGCCAGCAGCTTGGTATCAGGGCCTGGGGCCAACGTCCTGACTTTC
CDR3 protein: CASSLVSGPGANVLTF

D gene: -
J gene: TRBJ2-3
clone size: -
V gene: TRBV4-3
CDR3 DNA: TGCGCCAGCAGCCAAGACCGGGGGGCAGGGTCAGATACGCAGTATTTT
CDR3 protein: CASSQDRGAGSDTQYF

D gene: -
J gene: TRBJ2-2
clone size: -
V gene: TRBV4-3
CDR3 DNA: TGCGCCAGCAGCCTGGGCATCAACACCGGGGAGCTGTTTTTT
CDR3 protein: CASSLGINTGELFF

D gene: -
J gene: TRBJ1-1
clone size: -
V gene: TRBV7-2
CDR3 DNA: TGTGCCAGCAGCTTAAGGGGGTTCGGTGGCTCTGAAGCTTTCTTT
CDR3 protein: CASSLRGFGGSEAFF

D gene: -
J gene: TRBJ2-5
clone size: few
V gene: TRBV7-9
CDR3 DNA: TGTGCCAGCAGCTTGACGGGGGGCCTAGGGACCCAGTACTTC
CDR3 protein: CASSLTGGLGTQYF

D gene: -
J gene: TRBJ2-1
clone size: -
V gene: TRBV5-4
CDR3 DNA: TGTGCCAGCAGCTTGGCTAAGGGCGGACTATACAATGAGCAGTTCTTC
CDR3 protein: CASSLAKGGLYNEQFF

D gene: -
J gene: TRBJ2-1
clone size: -
V gene: TRBV7-6
CDR3 DNA: TGTGCCAGCAGCCTAGGGGGGAACCGGGAGGCTGAGCAGTTCTTC
CDR3 protein: CASSLGGNREAEQFF

D gene: -
J gene: TRBJ2-3
clone size: once
V gene: TRBV28
CDR3 DNA: TGTGCCAGCAAACTTCCGCTCGGCACAGATACGCAGTATTTT
CDR3 protein: CASKLPLGTDTQYF

D gene: TRBD1
J gene: TRBJ2-7
clone size: -
V gene: TRBV19
CDR3 DNA: TGTGCCAGTAGACGCGGACAGGGGGGCTCCTACGAGCAGTACTTC
CDR3 protein: CASRRGQGGSYEQYF

D gene: -
J gene: TRBJ2-7
clone size: few
V gene: TRBV28
CDR3 DNA: TGTGCCAGCAGTCCACTCAGGGTATCCCACGAGCAGTACTTC
CDR3 protein: CASSPLRVSHEQYF

D gene: -
J gene: TRBJ2-7
clone size: -
V gene: TRBV11-2
CDR3 DNA: TGTGCCAGCAGCCAAACGGGCGAGCAGTACTTC
CDR3 protein: CASSQTGEQYF

D gene: TRBD1
J gene: TRBJ2-2
clone size: few
V gene: TRBV19
CDR3 DNA: TGTGCCAGTAGGGGACAGGGGCAGACCGGGGAGCTGTTTTTT
CDR3 protein: CASRGQGQTGELFF

D gene: -
J gene: TRBJ2-2
clone size: many
V gene: TRBV10-3
CDR3 DNA: TGTGCCATCAGTGAGTCCCTCCCTGGGGAGCTGTTTTTT
CDR3 protein: CAISESLPGELFF

D gene: -
J gene: TRBJ2-7
clone size: once
V gene: TRBV5-4
CDR3 DNA: TGTGCCAGCAGCTTGAATTCAGTCTCAGAGGGCTACGAGCAGTACTTC
CDR3 protein: CASSLNSVSEGYEQYF

D gene: -
J gene: TRBJ2-5
clone size: -
V gene: TRBV7-2
CDR3 DNA: TGTGCCAGCAGCCCCTCTATCAGGGAGACCCAGTACTTC
CDR3 protein: CASSPSIRETQYF

D gene: -
J gene: TRBJ2-5
clone size: few
V gene: TRBV18
CDR3 DNA: TGTGCCAGCTCACCCGACCTAGCTTCAGAGACCCAGTACTTC
CDR3 protein: CASSPDLASETQYF

D gene: -
J gene: TRBJ2-2
clone size: few
V gene: TRBV25-1
CDR3 DNA: TGTGCCAGCAGTGACCGCACCGGGACACGGGACTTCACCGGGGAGCTGTTTTTT
CDR3 protein: CASSDRTGTRDFTGELFF

D gene: TRBD2
J gene: TRBJ2-5
clone size: -
V gene: TRBV7-9
CDR3 DNA: TGTGCCAGCAGCTTGGGACTAGCGGGAGACACCCAAGAGACCCAGTACTTC
CDR3 protein: CASSLGLAGDTQETQYF

D gene: -
J gene: TRBJ2-6
clone size: many
V gene: TRBV4-3
CDR3 DNA: TGCGCCAGCAGCCAAGATAGGATGAGGCCTTCTGGGGCCAACGTCCTGACTTTC
CDR3 protein: CASSQDRMRPSGANVLTF

D gene: -
J gene: TRBJ2-5
clone size: -
V gene: TRBV2
CDR3 DNA: TGTGCCAGCCGGGGGAATACCGCAGAGACCCAGTACTTC
CDR3 protein: CASRGNTAETQYF

D gene: TRBD2
J gene: TRBJ2-2
clone size: few
V gene: TRBV7-8
CDR3 DNA: TGTGCCAGCAGCTTGGGTAGCGGGACTCGTACCGGGGAGCTGTTTTTT
CDR3 protein: CASSLGSGTRTGELFF